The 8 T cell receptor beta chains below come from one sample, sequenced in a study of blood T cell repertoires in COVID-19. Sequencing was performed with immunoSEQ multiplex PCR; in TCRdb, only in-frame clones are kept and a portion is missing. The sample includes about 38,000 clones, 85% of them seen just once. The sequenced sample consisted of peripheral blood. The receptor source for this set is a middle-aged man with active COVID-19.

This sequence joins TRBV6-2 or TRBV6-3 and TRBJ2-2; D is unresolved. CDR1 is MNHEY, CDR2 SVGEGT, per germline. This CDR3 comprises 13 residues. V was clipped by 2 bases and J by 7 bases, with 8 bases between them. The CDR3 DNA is TGTGCCAGCAGTTACGCTGAGGTCGGGGAGCTGTTTTTT. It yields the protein CASSYAEVGELFF.

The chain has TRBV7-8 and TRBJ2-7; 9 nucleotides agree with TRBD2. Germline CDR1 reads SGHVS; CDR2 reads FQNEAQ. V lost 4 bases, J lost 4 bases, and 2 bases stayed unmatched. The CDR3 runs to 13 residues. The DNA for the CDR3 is TGTGCCAGCAGCTGGGGACTAGCTTACGAGCAGTACTTC. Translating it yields CASSWGLAYEQYF. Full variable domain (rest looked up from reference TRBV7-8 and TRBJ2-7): GAGVSQSPRYKVAKRGQDVALRCDPISGHVSLFWYQQALGQGPEFLTYFQNEAQLDKSGLPSDRFFAERPEGSVSTLKIQRTQQEDSAVYLCASSWGLAYEQYFGPGTRLTVT.

Written as DNA, the CDR3 is TGTGCCAGCAGTTACTCGGCTAGCGGGGGGACCCTCGAGCAGTTCTTC. This codes for CASSYSASGGTLEQFF. The chain employs TRBV6-5 and TRBJ2-1, with TRBD2 identical over 11 bases. The CDR3 has 16 amino acids. Per the germline V gene, CDR1 is MNHEY and CDR2 is SVGAGI. Trimming removed 0 bases from V and 10 bases from J; junction bases left unmatched: 8.

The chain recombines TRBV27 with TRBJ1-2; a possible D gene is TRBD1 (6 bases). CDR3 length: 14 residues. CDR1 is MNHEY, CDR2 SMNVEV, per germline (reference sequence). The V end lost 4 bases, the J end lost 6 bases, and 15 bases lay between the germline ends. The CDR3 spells CASSSLQGVDGYTF. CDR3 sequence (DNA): TGTGCCAGCAGTTCGCTACAGGGTGTAGATGGCTACACCTTC.

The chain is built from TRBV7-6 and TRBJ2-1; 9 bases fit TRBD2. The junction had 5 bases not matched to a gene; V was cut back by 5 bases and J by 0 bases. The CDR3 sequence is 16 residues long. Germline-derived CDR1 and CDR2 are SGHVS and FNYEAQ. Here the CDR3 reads CASSQVAGDSYNEQFF. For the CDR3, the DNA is TGTGCCAGCAGCCAAGTAGCGGGGGACTCCTACAATGAGCAGTTCTTC.

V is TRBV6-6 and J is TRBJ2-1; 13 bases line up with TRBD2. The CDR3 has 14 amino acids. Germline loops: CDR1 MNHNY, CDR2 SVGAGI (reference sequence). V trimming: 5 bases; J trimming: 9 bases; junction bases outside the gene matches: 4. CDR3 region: CASSPTSGGTEQFF. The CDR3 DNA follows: TGTGCCAGCAGTCCGACTAGCGGGGGGACTGAGCAGTTCTTC.

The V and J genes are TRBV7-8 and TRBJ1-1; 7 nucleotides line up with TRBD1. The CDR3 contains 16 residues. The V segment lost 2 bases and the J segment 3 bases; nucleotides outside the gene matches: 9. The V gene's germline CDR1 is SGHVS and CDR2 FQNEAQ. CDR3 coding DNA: TGTGCCAGCAGCTTATGGGACAGCGGTCCGGACACTGAAGCTTTCTTT. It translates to CASSLWDSGPDTEAFF.

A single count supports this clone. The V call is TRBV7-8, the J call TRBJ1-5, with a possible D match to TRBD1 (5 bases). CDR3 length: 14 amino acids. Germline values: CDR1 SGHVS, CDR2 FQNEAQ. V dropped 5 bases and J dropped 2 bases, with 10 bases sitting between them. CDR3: CASSPGGRNQPQHF. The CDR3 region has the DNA TGTGCCAGCAGCCCCGGGGGACGCAATCAGCCCCAGCATTTT.